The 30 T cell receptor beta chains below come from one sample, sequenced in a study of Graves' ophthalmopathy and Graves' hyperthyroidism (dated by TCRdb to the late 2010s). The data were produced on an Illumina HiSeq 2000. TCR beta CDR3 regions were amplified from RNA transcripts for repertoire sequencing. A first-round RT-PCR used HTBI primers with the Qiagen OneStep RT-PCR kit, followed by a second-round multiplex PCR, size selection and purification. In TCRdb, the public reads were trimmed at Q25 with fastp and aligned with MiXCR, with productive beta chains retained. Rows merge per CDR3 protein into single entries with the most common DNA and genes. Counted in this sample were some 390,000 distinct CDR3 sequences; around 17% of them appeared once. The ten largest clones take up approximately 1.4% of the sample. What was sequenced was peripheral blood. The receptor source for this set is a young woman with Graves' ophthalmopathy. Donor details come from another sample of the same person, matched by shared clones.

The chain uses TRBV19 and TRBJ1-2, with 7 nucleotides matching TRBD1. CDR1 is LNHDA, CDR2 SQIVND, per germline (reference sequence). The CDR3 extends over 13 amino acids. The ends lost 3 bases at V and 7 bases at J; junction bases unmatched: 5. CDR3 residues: CASSMKRGLGYTF. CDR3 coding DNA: TGTGCCAGTAGTATGAAAAGGGGGCTTGGCTACACCTTC.

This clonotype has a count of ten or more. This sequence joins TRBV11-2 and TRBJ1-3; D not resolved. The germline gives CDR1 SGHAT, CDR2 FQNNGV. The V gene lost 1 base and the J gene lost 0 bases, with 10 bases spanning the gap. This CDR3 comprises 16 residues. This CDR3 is CASSLVGGPSGNTIYF. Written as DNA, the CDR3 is TGTGCCAGCAGCTTAGTTGGAGGGCCCTCTGGAAACACCATATATTTT.

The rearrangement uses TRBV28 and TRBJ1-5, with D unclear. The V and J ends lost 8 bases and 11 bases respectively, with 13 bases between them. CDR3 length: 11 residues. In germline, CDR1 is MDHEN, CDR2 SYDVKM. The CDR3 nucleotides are TGTGCCAGCCGGGTAGACACCGCCCAGCATTTT. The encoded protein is CASRVDTAQHF.

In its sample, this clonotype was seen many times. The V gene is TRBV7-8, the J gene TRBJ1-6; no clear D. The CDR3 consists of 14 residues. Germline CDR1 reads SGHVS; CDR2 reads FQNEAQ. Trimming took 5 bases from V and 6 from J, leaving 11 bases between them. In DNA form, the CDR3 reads TGTGCCAGCAGCACGGACGGCTCTAATTCACCCCTCCACTTT. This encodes CASSTDGSNSPLHF.

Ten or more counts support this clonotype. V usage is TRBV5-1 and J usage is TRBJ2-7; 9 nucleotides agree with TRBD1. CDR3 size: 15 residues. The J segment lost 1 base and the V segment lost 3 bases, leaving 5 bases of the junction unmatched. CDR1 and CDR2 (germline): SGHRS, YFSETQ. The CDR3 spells CASSWGQGGSYEQYF. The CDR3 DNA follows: TGCGCCAGCAGCTGGGGACAGGGTGGATCCTACGAGCAGTACTTC.

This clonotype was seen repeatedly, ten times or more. The CDR3 nucleotides read TGTGCCAGCAGCTTAGATACACTAGCTGACTACGAGCAGTACTTC. Amino acid sequence: CASSLDTLADYEQYF. V gene TRBV11-2 combines with J gene TRBJ2-7, with TRBD2 as a possible D gene (6 bases). Per germline, CDR1 SGHAT and CDR2 FQNNGV. V dropped 0 bases and J dropped 3 bases, with 12 bases sitting between them. This CDR3 is built from 15 residues.

The CDR3: CSASDGKGSPLHF. In nucleotides, the CDR3 is TGCAGTGCTAGTGACGGAAAGGGTTCACCCCTCCACTTT. The rearrangement joins TRBV20-1 to TRBJ1-6; no reliable D call. Germline V gene sequence: CDR1 DFQATT, CDR2 SNEGSKA (reference sequence). Deletions cut 3 bases from V and 9 bases from J, with 12 bases between. The CDR3 covers 13 residues.

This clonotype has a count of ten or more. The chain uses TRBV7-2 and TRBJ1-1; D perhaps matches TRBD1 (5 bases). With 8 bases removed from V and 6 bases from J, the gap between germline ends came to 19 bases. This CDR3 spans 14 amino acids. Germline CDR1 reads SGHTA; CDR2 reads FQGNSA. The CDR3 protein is CASGFGAGFPEAFF. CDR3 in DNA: TGTGCCAGCGGATTTGGGGCAGGGTTCCCTGAAGCTTTCTTT. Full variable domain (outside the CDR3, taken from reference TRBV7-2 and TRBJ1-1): GAGVSQSPSNKVTEKGKDVELRCDPISGHTALYWYRQSLGQGLEFLIYFQGNSAPDKSGLPSDRFSAERTGGSVSTLTIQRTQQEDSAVYLCASGFGAGFPEAFFGQGTRLTVV.

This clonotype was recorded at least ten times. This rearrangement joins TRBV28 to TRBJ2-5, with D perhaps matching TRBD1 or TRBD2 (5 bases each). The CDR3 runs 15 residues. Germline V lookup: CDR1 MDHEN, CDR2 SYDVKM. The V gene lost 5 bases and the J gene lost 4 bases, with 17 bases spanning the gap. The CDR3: CASSVVVGDPETQYF. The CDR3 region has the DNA TGTGCCAGCAGTGTCGTCGTCGGGGACCCAGAGACCCAGTACTTC.

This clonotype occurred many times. CDR3 region: CAWSVLTGELFF. The CDR3, as DNA: TGTGCCTGGAGTGTTTTAACCGGGGAGCTGTTTTTT. The chain links TRBV30 to TRBJ2-2; D remains ambiguous. Trimming pared 0 bases from V and 5 bases from J, leaving 4 bases between. Germline loops: CDR1 GTSNPN, CDR2 SVGIG (reference sequence). The CDR3 consists of 12 residues.

The CDR3 DNA sequence: TGTGCCAGCAAAACGGGGGGTGAAGGCAATCAGCCCCAGCATTTT. Encoded protein: CASKTGGEGNQPQHF. This chain links TRBV6-2 or TRBV6-3 with TRBJ1-5; TRBD1 might be the D (5 bases). This CDR3 region has 15 residues. Per germline, CDR1 MNHEY and CDR2 SVGEGT. V was trimmed by 7 bases and J by 2 bases, leaving 15 bases between them.

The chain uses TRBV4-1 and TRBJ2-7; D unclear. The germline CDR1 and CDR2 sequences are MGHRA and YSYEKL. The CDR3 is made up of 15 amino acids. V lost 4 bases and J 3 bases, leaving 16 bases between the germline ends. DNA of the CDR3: TGCGCCAGCAGCCCTAGATCTGGCTGGGACTACGAGCAGTACTTC. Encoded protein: CASSPRSGWDYEQYF.

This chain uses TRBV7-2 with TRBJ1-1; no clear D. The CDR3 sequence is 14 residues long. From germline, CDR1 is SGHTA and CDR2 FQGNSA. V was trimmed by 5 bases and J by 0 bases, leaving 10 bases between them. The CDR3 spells CASSPTLMNTEAFF. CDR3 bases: TGTGCCAGCAGCCCAACGTTGATGAACACTGAAGCTTTCTTT.

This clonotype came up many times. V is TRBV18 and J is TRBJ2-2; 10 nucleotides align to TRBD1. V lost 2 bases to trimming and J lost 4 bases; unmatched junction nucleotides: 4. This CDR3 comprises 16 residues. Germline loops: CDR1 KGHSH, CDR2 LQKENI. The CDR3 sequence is CASSPSTGGITGELFF. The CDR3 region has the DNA TGTGCCAGCTCACCATCGACAGGGGGCATCACCGGGGAGCTGTTTTTT.

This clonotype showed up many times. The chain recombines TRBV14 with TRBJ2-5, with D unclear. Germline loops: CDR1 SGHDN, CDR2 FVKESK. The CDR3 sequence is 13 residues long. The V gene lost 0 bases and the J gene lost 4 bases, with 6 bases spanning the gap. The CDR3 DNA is TGTGCCAGCAGCCAAGATCTAGGAGAGACCCAGTACTTC. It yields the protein CASSQDLGETQYF.

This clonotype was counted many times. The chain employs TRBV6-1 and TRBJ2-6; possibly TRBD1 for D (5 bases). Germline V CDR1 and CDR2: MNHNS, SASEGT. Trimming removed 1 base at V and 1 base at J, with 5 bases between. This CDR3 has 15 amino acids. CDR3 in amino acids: CASSEEGSGANVLTF. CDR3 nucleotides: TGTGCCAGCAGTGAAGAGGGGTCTGGGGCCAACGTCCTGACTTTC.

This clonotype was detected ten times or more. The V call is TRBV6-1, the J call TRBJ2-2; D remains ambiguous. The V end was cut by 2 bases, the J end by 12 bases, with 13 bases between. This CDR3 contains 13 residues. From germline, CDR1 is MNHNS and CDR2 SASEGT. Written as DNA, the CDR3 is TGTGCCAGCAGTGAATTCGATGGGTTGAAGCTGTTTTTT. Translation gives CASSEFDGLKLFF.

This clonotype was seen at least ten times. CDR3 loop: CASSLQRYEQYF. The CDR3 DNA reads as TGTGCCAGCAGTCTTCAAAGGTACGAGCAGTACTTC. The chain combines TRBV28 with TRBJ2-7; no reliable D call. Trimming stripped 5 bases from V and 4 bases from J, with 9 bases between. The CDR3 length is 12 residues. Germline CDR1 reads MDHEN; CDR2 reads SYDVKM.

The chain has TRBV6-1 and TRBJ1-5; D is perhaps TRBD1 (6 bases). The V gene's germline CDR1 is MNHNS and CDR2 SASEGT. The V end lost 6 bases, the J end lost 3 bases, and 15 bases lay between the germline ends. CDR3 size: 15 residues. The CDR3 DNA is TGTGCCAGCAGCCCTCCAAACAGGGACAATCAGCCCCAGCATTTT. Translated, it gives CASSPPNRDNQPQHF.

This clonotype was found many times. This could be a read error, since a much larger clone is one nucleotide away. CDR3 in amino acids: CASSLDSLTETFF. The CDR3 coding sequence is TGCGCCAGCAGCTTGGACAGCCTCACTGAAACTTTCTTT. The chain has TRBV5-1 and TRBJ1-1; D unresolved. Germline loops: CDR1 SGHRS, CDR2 YFSETQ. CDR3 length: 13 amino acids.

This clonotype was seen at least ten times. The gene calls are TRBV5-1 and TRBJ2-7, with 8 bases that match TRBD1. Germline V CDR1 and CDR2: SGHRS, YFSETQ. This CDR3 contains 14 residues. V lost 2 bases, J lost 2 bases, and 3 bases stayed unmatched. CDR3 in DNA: TGCGCCAGCAGCTTCACGACAGGGGCCTACGAGCAGTACTTC. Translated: CASSFTTGAYEQYF.

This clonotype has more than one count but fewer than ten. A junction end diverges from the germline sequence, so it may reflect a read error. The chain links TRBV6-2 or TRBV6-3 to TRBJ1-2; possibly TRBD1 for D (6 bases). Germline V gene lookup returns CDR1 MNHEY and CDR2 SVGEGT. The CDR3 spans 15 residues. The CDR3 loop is CACSTRRLQGYGYTF. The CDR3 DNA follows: TGTGCCTGCAGTACTAGGCGACTACAGGGTTATGGCTACACCTTC.

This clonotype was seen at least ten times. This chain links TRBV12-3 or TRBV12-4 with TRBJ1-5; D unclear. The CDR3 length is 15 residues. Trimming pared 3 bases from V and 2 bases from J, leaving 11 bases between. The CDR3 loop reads CASSLGNPGNQPQHF. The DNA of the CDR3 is TGTGCCAGCAGTTTGGGAAACCCAGGCAATCAGCCCCAGCATTTT.

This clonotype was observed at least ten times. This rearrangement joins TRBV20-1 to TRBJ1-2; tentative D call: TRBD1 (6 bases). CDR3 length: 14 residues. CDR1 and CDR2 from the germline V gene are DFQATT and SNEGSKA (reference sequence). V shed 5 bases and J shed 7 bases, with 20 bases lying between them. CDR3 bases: TGCAGTGCTGGACCTACCCAGGGGCTGGGTGGCTACACCTTC. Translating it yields CSAGPTQGLGGYTF.

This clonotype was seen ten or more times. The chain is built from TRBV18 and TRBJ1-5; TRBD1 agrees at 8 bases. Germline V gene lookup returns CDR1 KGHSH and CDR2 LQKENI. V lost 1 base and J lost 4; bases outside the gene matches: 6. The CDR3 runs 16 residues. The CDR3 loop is CASSPRAGGRNQPQHF. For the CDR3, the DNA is TGTGCCAGCTCACCACGGGCAGGGGGCCGGAATCAGCCCCAGCATTTT.

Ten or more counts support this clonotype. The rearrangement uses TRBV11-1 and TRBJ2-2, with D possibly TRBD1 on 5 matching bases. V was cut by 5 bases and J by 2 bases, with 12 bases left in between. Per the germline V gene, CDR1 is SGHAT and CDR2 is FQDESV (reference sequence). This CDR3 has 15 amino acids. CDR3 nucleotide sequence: TGTGCCAGCAGCGCCGACAGCTCAAACACCGGGGAGCTGTTTTTT. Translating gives CASSADSSNTGELFF. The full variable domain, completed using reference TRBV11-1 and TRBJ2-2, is EAEVAQSPRYKITEKSQAVAFWCDPISGHATLYWYRQILGQGPELLVQFQDESVVDDSQLPKDRFSAERLKGVDSTLKIQPAELGDSAMYLCASSADSSNTGELFFGEGSRLTVL.

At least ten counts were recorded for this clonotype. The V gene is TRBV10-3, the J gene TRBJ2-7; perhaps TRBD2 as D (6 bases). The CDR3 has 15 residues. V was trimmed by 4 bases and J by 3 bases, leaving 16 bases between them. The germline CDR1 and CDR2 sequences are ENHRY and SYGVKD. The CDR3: CAISGGDRESYEQYF. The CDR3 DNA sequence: TGTGCCATCAGTGGCGGTGACCGGGAGAGCTACGAGCAGTACTTC.

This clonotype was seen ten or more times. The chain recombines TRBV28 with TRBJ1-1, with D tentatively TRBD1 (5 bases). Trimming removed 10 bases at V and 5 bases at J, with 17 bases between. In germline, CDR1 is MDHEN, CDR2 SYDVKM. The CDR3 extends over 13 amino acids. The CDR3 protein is CATGAGSGTEAFF. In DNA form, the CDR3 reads TGTGCCACCGGGGCAGGTTCAGGAACTGAAGCTTTCTTT.

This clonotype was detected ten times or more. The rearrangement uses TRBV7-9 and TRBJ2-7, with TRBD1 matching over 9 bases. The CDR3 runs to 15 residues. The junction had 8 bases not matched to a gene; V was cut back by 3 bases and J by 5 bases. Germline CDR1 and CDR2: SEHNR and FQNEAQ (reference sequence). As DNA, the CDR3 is TGTGCCAGCAGCTTTGGGACAGGGATAAGCCACGAGCAGTACTTC. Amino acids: CASSFGTGISHEQYF.

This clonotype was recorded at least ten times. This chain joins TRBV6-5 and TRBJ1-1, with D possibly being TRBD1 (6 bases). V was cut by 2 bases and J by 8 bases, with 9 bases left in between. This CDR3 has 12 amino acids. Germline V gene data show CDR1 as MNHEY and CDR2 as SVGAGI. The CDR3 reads CASSYGGREAFF. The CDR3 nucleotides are TGTGCCAGCAGTTACGGGGGGCGGGAAGCTTTCTTT.